Presented here are 20 T cell receptor beta chains from one specimen sequenced in a study of shared clonotypes between healthy human individuals. Repertoires were generated with immunoSEQ multiplex PCR, while TCRdb's copy carries only in-frame clones and drops some. Of over a million clones detected, approximately 80% appear once; the ten largest clones hold under 0.8%. The source material was memory CD4+ T cells from PBMCs. As for subset: CD45RA-negative fraction. The origin of the receptors is a man between 18 and 35 years old in good health. Some clones in this sample may be carry-over from other donors' samples.

This rearrangement joins TRBV4-2 to TRBJ2-7; D is undetermined. CDR1 and CDR2 from the germline V gene are LGHNA and YNFKEQ. V lost 0 bases to trimming and J lost 0 bases, with 9 bases between them. The CDR3 is 15 amino acids. The CDR3 coding sequence is TGTGCCAGCAGCCAAGATTCCGCCAGCTCCTACGAGCAGTACTTC. Residues: CASSQDSASSYEQYF.

The J gene is TRBJ1-2, the V gene TRBV27, with a possible D match to TRBD1 (5 bases). The CDR3 is 13 amino acids. The V gene's germline CDR1 is MNHEY and CDR2 SMNVEV (reference sequence). V gave up 2 bases and J gave up 6 bases, with 10 bases separating them. CDR3 sequence reads: CASSLRGLDGYTF. In nucleotides, the CDR3 is TGTGCCAGCAGTTTAAGGGGTTTAGATGGCTACACCTTC.

This chain links TRBV11-2 with TRBJ1-2; a possible D gene is TRBD1 (5 bases). The germline CDR1 and CDR2 sequences are SGHAT and FQNNGV. The V gene lost 5 bases and the J gene lost 7 bases, with 14 bases spanning the gap. The CDR3 loop spans 13 amino acids. CDR3 DNA: TGTGCCAGCAGCCATCTGGGGGACGGTGGCTACACCTTC. Translated, it gives CASSHLGDGGYTF.

The sample holds a few counts of this clone. The chain has TRBV5-6 and TRBJ1-4; no clear D. The CDR3 has 15 amino acids. Per the germline V gene, CDR1 is SGHDT and CDR2 is YYEEEE. V lost 3 bases to trimming and J lost 3 bases, with 12 bases between them. The CDR3 protein is CASSSVISPNEKLFF. As DNA, the CDR3 is TGTGCCAGCAGCTCTGTCATATCCCCTAATGAAAAACTGTTTTTT.

Worth noting for this clone: This probably arose from a read error, given a far larger clone one base away. This CDR3 is also generated by other DNA sequences in the sample. The chain uses TRBV19 and TRBJ2-1, with D perhaps matching TRBD1 (6 bases). The CDR3 extends over 16 amino acids. CDR1 and CDR2 from the germline V gene are LNHDA and SQIVND (reference sequence). Trimming cost V 5 bases and J 5 bases, with 19 bases left between them. CDR3 sequence (DNA): TGTGCCAGTAGTGCCCCCTTTTCGAGGGGGAACAATGAGCAGTTCTTC. Its translation is CASSAPFSRGNNEQFF.

The chain has TRBV2 and TRBJ1-2; D is unresolved. V lost 0 bases to trimming and J lost 0 bases, with 11 bases between them. In germline, CDR1 is SNHLY, CDR2 FYNNEI. The CDR3 length is 16 residues. The CDR3 protein is CASSEAGRATNYGYTF. CDR3 bases: TGTGCCAGCAGTGAAGCAGGGAGGGCAACTAACTATGGCTACACCTTC.

This clone was seen just once. This chain links TRBV5-6 with TRBJ2-1; no firm D call. The length of the CDR3 is 15 residues. Trimming shortened V by 4 bases and J by 6 bases, and 17 bases separated the two germline ends. Per germline, CDR1 SGHDT and CDR2 YYEEEE. Written as DNA, the CDR3 is TGTGCCAGCAGCGTACGAATCCAGGTTTCCAATGAGCAGTTCTTC. Its protein is CASSVRIQVSNEQFF.

In its sample, this clone was seen once. The chain joins TRBV27 to TRBJ1-5; possibly TRBD1 for D (6 bases). The CDR3 contains 16 residues. Trimming shortened V by 5 bases and J by 4 bases, and 18 bases separated the two germline ends. Germline V gives CDR1 MNHEY, CDR2 SMNVEV (reference sequence). CDR3 loop: CASSSHREWWNQPQHF. The CDR3 DNA follows: TGTGCCAGCAGTAGTCACAGGGAATGGTGGAATCAGCCCCAGCATTTT.

The chain employs TRBV6-5 and TRBJ1-1; TRBD1 matches at 9 bases. The CDR3 is 15 residues long. V dropped 5 bases and J dropped 0; count of bases not matched to a gene: 4. Germline values: CDR1 MNHEY, CDR2 SVGAGI. The CDR3 reads CASSLRDRVNTEAFF. The DNA of the CDR3 is TGTGCCAGCAGTCTTCGGGACAGGGTGAACACTGAAGCTTTCTTT.

This chain links TRBV6-1 with TRBJ1-4, with D maybe TRBD1 (5 bases). Trimming removed 1 base at V and 12 bases at J, with 9 bases between. Germline V CDR1 and CDR2: MNHNS, SASEGT. This CDR3 is built from 12 residues. CDR3 sequence: CASSEGGRELFF. CDR3 in DNA: TGTGCCAGCAGTGAAGGGGGACGGGAACTGTTTTTT.

In DNA, the CDR3 is TGTGCCAGCAGAACGCCGGGACAGGGGAGGGACGAGCAGTACTTC. Protein: CASRTPGQGRDEQYF. This sequence joins TRBV27 and TRBJ2-7, with 10 bases identical to TRBD1. Germline assignment: CDR1 MNHEY and CDR2 SMNVEV (reference sequence). Trimming cost V 6 bases and J 5 bases; bases outside gene matches: 10. The CDR3 has 15 amino acids.

V usage is TRBV4-3 and J usage is TRBJ2-1; TRBD2 agrees at 9 bases. The CDR3 is 16 residues long. Trimming cost V 3 bases and J 4 bases; bases outside gene matches: 7. Per germline, CDR1 LGHNA and CDR2 YSLEER. The CDR3 protein is CASSQRYSGSYNEQFF. Here the CDR3 DNA reads TGCGCCAGCAGCCAGCGGTATAGCGGGAGTTACAATGAGCAGTTCTTC.

The rearrangement links TRBV20-1 to TRBJ2-1; D is tentatively TRBD1 or TRBD2 (5 bases each). The germline V gene encodes CDR1 DFQATT and CDR2 SNEGSKA (reference sequence). The CDR3 contains 11 residues. V lost 6 bases and J 15 bases, leaving 18 bases between the germline ends. Here the CDR3 reads CSAEGQGKRFF. DNA of the CDR3: TGCAGTGCCGAGGGTCAGGGAAAGCGGTTCTTC.

The rearrangement uses TRBV30 and TRBJ2-2; the match to TRBD1 covers 7 bases. This CDR3 region has 13 residues. Trimming took 5 bases from V and 3 from J; bases not matched to a gene: 3. Germline assignment: CDR1 GTSNPN and CDR2 SVGIG (reference sequence). The CDR3 here is CAWVGQDTGELFF. As DNA, the CDR3 is TGTGCCTGGGTAGGACAGGACACCGGGGAGCTGTTTTTT.

This clone appeared a single time. Other nucleotide sequences from this sample produce the same CDR3. This chain uses TRBV7-9 with TRBJ1-1, with TRBD1 matching 7 bases. After removal of 0 bases from V and 9 bases from J, the junction contained 10 bases not matched to a gene. The germline V gene has CDR1 SEHNR and CDR2 FQNEAQ (reference sequence). This CDR3 has 15 residues. In DNA, the CDR3 is TGTGCCAGCAGCTTAGCGGTTCCATCAGGGGGAAAAGCTTTCTTT. This encodes CASSLAVPSGGKAFF.

This clone has just one count. The chain couples TRBV5-4 to TRBJ2-4; a weak D match, TRBD1 (5 bases). Germline loops: CDR1 SGHNT, CDR2 YYREEE (reference sequence). The CDR3 loop spans 14 amino acids. Trimming stripped 5 bases from V and 0 bases from J, with 9 bases between. The CDR3 is CASRAQGAKNIQYF. DNA of the CDR3: TGTGCCAGCAGGGCCCAGGGAGCCAAAAACATTCAGTACTTC.

V is TRBV7-9 and J is TRBJ2-5; D gene unclear. This CDR3 is built from 15 residues. The germline CDR1 and CDR2 sequences are SEHNR and FQNEAQ (reference sequence). V was pared by 5 bases and J by 5 bases, with 18 bases between. DNA for the CDR3: TGTGCCAGCAGCACCTCAACGGGCTTCCAGGAGACCCAGTACTTC. Residues: CASSTSTGFQETQYF. The full variable domain, its missing parts supplied by reference TRBV7-9 and TRBJ2-5, is DTGVSQNPRHKITKRGQNVTFRCDPISEHNRLYWYRQTLGQGPEFLTYFQNEAQLEKSRLLSDRFSAERPKGSFSTLEIQRTEQGDSAMYLCASSTSTGFQETQYFGPGTRLLVL.

The chain uses TRBV4-2 and TRBJ1-5; D unresolved. The germline gives CDR1 LGHNA, CDR2 YNFKEQ. V shed 2 bases and J shed 1 base, with 6 bases lying between them. The CDR3 has 14 amino acids. CDR3 sequence (DNA): TGTGCCAGCAGCCAAACACTGAGCAATCAGCCCCAGCATTTT. This codes for CASSQTLSNQPQHF.

This chain links TRBV7-2 with TRBJ2-4; D remains ambiguous. The CDR3 runs to 13 residues. CDR1 SGHTA and CDR2 FQGNSA come from the germline V gene. The V end was cut by 3 bases, the J end by 1 base, with 4 bases between. The CDR3 DNA is TGTGCCAGCAGCTTTTCGGCCAAAAACATTCAGTACTTC. The encoded protein is CASSFSAKNIQYF.

Concerning this clone itself: This sample includes further DNA sequences coding for the same CDR3. The chain links TRBV5-1 to TRBJ2-1, with D perhaps TRBD1 (5 bases). The V gene's germline CDR1 is SGHRS and CDR2 YFSETQ. V was clipped by 1 base and J by 0 bases, with 11 bases between them. The CDR3 extends over 16 amino acids. The CDR3 protein is CASSLSGSSSYNEQFF. The DNA of the CDR3 is TGCGCCAGCAGCTTGTCAGGGTCGAGCTCCTACAATGAGCAGTTCTTC.